The present T cell receptor beta chain was sequenced within a study of cytomegalovirus exposure and HLA in healthy donors. Study-level points and caveats: At a 0.05 false discovery rate, a later analysis found about 17,000 TCR beta sequences to be associated with HLA alleles. The classifier was said to identify cytomegalovirus status with high specificity and sensitivity.

Remarks on this clone: Antigen unknown.

This CDR3 has 14 amino acids. CDR1 is SNHLY and CDR2 is FYNNEI in the germline V gene. Trimming took off 9 bases at V and 0 bases at J, with 12 bases between the two ends. The study sampled nominally healthy donors, though unrecorded immune exposures were likely. PCR was performed using 60 Vbeta and 13 Jbeta primers. Method: immunoSEQ multiplex PCR; TCRdb's copy keeps in-frame clones and lacks some. Of about 130,000 clones listed, 74% were seen once; the top ten hold approximately 5.4%. The specimen was PBMCs. The source is a woman aged 45 to 65 in good health and CMV-seropositive. This chain links TRBV2 with TRBJ1-5; D not resolved. CDR3 DNA sequence: TGTGCCAGTCGGGCTGGAGGTAGCAATCAGCCCCAGCATTTT. It specifies CASRAGGSNQPQHF.